This is a list of T cell receptor beta chains from one sample in a study of vaccination and CD4 T cells after COVID-19. TCRdb re-analysed the PCR reads in MiXCR, keeping a single row per CDR3 protein. The sample comprises roughly 8,400 distinct CDR3 sequences, around 70% of which are singletons, and about two fifths rests with the top ten. For these receptors, no antigen is known. The material sequenced was CD4+ T cells from blood, cultured in vitro. These receptors came from a human donor who had recovered from COVID-19. Each CDR3 is given with its conserved first and last residue. Fields, in order: V gene, J gene, clone size, CDR3 protein. Only some rows state a clone size, as once, few, many or a class for expanded clones.

TRBV10-3	TRBJ1-5	.	CAISGRGSDQPQHF
TRBV7-9	TRBJ1-2	.	CASSHIQGTNYGYTF
TRBV6-1	TRBJ1-1	.	CASSPQGSGTEAFF
TRBV6-2/TRBV6-3	TRBJ2-1	.	CASRGTGSYNEQFF
TRBV29-1	TRBJ1-1	.	CSVGGYTGVLTLMNTEAFF
TRBV7-9	TRBJ1-1	.	CASSRLRGGNGMNTEAFF
TRBV20-1	TRBJ1-2	few	CSARAFTGTSYGYTF
TRBV7-8	TRBJ2-3	.	CASSDGGAGLTDTQYF
TRBV24-1	TRBJ2-3	large	CATSEGGTDTQYF
TRBV28	TRBJ2-7	.	CASRSVSYEQYF